One sample yielded the 6 T cell receptor beta chains listed below, sequenced in a study of OX40 agonist ivuxolimab in advanced cancers. Profiled with immunoSEQ multiplex PCR; TCRdb holds only in-frame clones, not every one. Of more than 60,000 clones detected, 89% appear once; the ten largest clones hold roughly 4.2%. The material was CD4+ or CD8+ T cells sorted from blood, obtained in a trial of the OX40 agonist ivuxolimab. The receptors come from an adult with an advanced solid tumor such as melanoma, head and neck, liver or kidney cancer.

The sample holds a few counts of this clone. V and J are TRBV2 and TRBJ2-2, with D perhaps matching TRBD1 (5 bases). The CDR3 is made up of 14 amino acids. V lost 7 bases and J 3 bases, leaving 12 bases between the germline ends. CDR1 and CDR2 (germline): SNHLY, FYNNEI. The CDR3 spells CASKIEGDTGELFF. The DNA for the CDR3 is TGTGCCAGCAAAATCGAAGGGGACACCGGGGAGCTGTTTTTT.

This clone was observed once. The chain couples TRBV10-3 to TRBJ1-2, with 10 bases identical to TRBD1. J lost 7 bases, V lost 4 bases, and 6 bases had no gene match. CDR1 ENHRY and CDR2 SYGVKD come from the germline V gene. CDR3 length equals 14 residues. CDR3 loop: CAISVTGGESGYTF. The CDR3 region has the DNA TGTGCCATCAGTGTGACAGGGGGCGAATCTGGCTACACCTTC.

The chain recombines TRBV30 with TRBJ2-3; D is ambiguous. In germline, CDR1 is GTSNPN, CDR2 SVGIG (reference sequence). The CDR3 is made up of 12 amino acids. Trimming pared 5 bases from V and 4 bases from J, leaving 10 bases between. The CDR3 here is CAWAKSSDTQYF. CDR3 DNA: TGTGCCTGGGCGAAGTCTTCAGATACGCAGTATTTT.

This clone has only one observation. The chain combines TRBV18 with TRBJ2-1, with D perhaps matching TRBD1 (5 bases). The CDR3 is made up of 16 amino acids. V was pared by 5 bases and J by 0 bases, with 14 bases between. Germline CDR1 reads KGHSH; CDR2 reads LQKENI. This CDR3 is CASSSTGRSSYNEQFF. In nucleotides, the CDR3 is TGTGCCAGCTCATCCACAGGACGAAGCTCCTACAATGAGCAGTTCTTC.

The V gene is TRBV30, the J gene TRBJ1-4; D is ambiguous. This CDR3 is 12 amino acids long. CDR1 GTSNPN and CDR2 SVGIG come from the germline V gene (reference sequence). Trimming took 0 bases from V and 10 from J, leaving 9 bases between them. DNA for the CDR3: TGTGCCTGGAGTGTAAGGGCGGGAAAACTGTTTTTT. Its protein product is CAWSVRAGKLFF.

This clone was found once. The chain employs TRBV5-1 and TRBJ2-5, with 7 bases matching TRBD2. The CDR3 is 16 amino acids. V gave up 0 bases and J gave up 5 bases; unmatched junction bases: 10. Germline V lookup: CDR1 SGHRS, CDR2 YFSETQ. The CDR3 nucleotides read TGCGCCAGCAGCTTGGGCGGCGGGAGCGTGAAGGAGACCCAGTACTTC. This translates into CASSLGGGSVKETQYF.